Included here is one T cell receptor beta chain sequence, with context. What it binds is not known. The sample is drawn from a study of identical twins. Study results and caveats: Beta out-of-frame sequences showed weaker excess twin sharing. Part of the zero-insertion signal could reflect confounding by invariant MAIT and iNKT cells. Fewer insertions were carried by abundant cord blood beta clonotypes, but none was seen in memory repertoires.

TCRdb called the 5' RACE reads again in MiXCR, with one record for every CDR3 protein. The sample lists around 690,000 distinct CDR3 sequences; around 21% were seen once. Germline CDR1 DFQATT, CDR2 SNEGSKA (reference sequence). The CDR3 length is 13 residues. Trimming removed 0 bases at V and 4 bases at J, with 9 bases between. These data are also associated with another study on T cells expressing NK-cell markers.

The TCR comes from a woman under 30 in good health. Sequencing input: PBMCs. The chain recombines TRBV20-1 with TRBJ1-2; possibly TRBD1 for D (5 bases). Here the CDR3 reads CSARDEGSYGYTF. The CDR3, as DNA: TGCAGTGCTAGAGACGAGGGGTCCTATGGCTACACCTTC.